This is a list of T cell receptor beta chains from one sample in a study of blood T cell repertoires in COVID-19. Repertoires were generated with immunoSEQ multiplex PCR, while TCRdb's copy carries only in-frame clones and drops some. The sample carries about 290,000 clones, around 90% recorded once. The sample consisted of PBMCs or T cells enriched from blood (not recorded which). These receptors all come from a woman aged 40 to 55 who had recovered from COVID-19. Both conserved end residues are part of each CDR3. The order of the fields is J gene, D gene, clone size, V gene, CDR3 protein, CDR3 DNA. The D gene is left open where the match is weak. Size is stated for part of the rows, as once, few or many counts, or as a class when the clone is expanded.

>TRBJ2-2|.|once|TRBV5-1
CASSLLPGIGTGELFF
TGCGCCAGCAGCTTACTCCCCGGGATCGGGACCGGGGAGCTGTTTTTT
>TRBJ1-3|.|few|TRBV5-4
CASSLGLSGNTIYF
TGTGCCAGCAGCTTGGGTCTCTCTGGAAACACCATATATTTT
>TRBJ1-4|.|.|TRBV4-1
CASSHYTGRGLFF
TGCGCCAGCAGCCATTATACAGGGCGCGGACTGTTTTTT
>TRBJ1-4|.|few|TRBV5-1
CASSLTATNEKLFF
TGCGCCAGCAGCTTGACAGCCACCAACGAAAAACTGTTTTTT
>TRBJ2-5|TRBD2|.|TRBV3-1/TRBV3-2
CASSPLTGGPETQYF
TGTGCCAGCAGCCCCCTAACGGGGGGGCCGGAGACCCAGTACTTC
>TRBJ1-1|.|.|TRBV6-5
CASRKARGRNTEAFF
TGTGCCAGCAGAAAAGCTAGGGGAAGGAACACTGAAGCTTTCTTT
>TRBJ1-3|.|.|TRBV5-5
CASSFGPSSSGNTIYF
TGTGCCAGCAGCTTTGGCCCTTCAAGCTCTGGAAACACCATATATTTT
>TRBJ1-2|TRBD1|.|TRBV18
CASSPRDRANYGYTF
TGTGCCAGCTCACCAAGGGACAGGGCTAACTATGGCTACACCTTC
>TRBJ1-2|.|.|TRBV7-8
CASSLSRGEGYTF
TGTGCCAGCAGCTTATCCAGGGGTGAAGGCTACACCTTC
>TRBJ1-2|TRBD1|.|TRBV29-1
CSGGQGAADGYTF
TGCAGCGGTGGACAGGGGGCTGCGGATGGCTACACCTTC
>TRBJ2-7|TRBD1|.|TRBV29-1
CSALDRGTYEQYF
TGCAGCGCCCTGGACAGGGGGACCTACGAGCAGTACTTC
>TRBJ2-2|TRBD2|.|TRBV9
CASSVGLAGQSGELFF
TGTGCCAGCAGCGTAGGGCTAGCGGGGCAGTCCGGGGAGCTGTTTTTT
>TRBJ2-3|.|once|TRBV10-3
CAISRTDSSTDTQYF
TGTGCCATCAGCCGGACAGACAGTAGCACAGATACGCAGTATTTT
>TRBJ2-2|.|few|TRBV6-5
CATTQYTGELFF
TGTGCCACGACTCAATACACCGGGGAGCTGTTTTTT
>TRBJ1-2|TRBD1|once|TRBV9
CASSVGTGDYYGYTF
TGTGCCAGCAGCGTAGGGACAGGAGATTACTATGGCTACACCTTC
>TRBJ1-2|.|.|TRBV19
CASSINSLDYGYTF
TGTGCCAGTAGTATAAACAGTTTGGACTATGGCTACACCTTC
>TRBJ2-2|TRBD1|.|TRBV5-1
CASSLGPTGGNTGELFF
TGCGCCAGCAGCTTGGGGCCGACAGGGGGGAACACCGGGGAGCTGTTTTTT
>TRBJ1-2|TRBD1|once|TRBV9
CASSGSDRDDYGYTF
TGTGCCAGCAGCGGGTCCGACAGGGATGACTATGGCTACACCTTC
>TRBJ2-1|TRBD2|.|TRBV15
CATLAGGLYNEQFF
TGTGCCACCCTAGCGGGGGGGCTGTACAATGAGCAGTTCTTC
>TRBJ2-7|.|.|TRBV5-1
CASSSDTLEPSYEQYF
TGCGCCAGCAGTTCTGATACCTTGGAGCCTTCCTACGAGCAGTACTTC
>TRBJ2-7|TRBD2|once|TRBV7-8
CASSLAGPSYEQYF
TGTGCCAGCAGCCTAGCGGGCCCCTCCTACGAGCAGTACTTC
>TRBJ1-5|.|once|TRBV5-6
CASTIEGQPQHF
TGTGCCAGCACCATAGAGGGTCAGCCCCAGCATTTT
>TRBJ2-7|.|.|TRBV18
CASSPQQGSYEQYF
TGTGCCAGCTCACCACAACAGGGTTCCTACGAGCAGTACTTC
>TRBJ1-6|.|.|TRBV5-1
CASSLILGDSPLHF
TGCGCCAGCAGCTTGATCCTCGGGGATTCACCCCTCCACTTT
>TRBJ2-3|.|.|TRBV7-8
CASSPAGVDTQYF
TGTGCCAGCAGTCCAGCCGGGGTAGATACGCAGTATTTT
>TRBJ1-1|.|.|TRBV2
CASQTEDGTEAFF
TGTGCCAGCCAGACGGAGGACGGCACTGAAGCTTTCTTT
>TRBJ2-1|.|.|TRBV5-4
CASSYAEGEGFF
TGTGCCAGCAGCTACGCCGAGGGGGAAGGGTTCTTC
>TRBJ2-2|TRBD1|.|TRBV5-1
CASSDNRGPGELFF
TGCGCCAGCAGCGATAACAGGGGTCCCGGGGAGCTGTTTTTT
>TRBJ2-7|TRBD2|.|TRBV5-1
CASSSSSGGSSYEQYF
TGCGCCAGCAGCTCCTCTAGCGGGGGGTCGTCCTACGAGCAGTACTTC
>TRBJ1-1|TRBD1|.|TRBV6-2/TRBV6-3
CASSGQGVTEAFF
TGTGCCAGCAGTGGACAGGGGGTGACTGAAGCTTTCTTT
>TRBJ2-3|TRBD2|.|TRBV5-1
CASRSTDLLAGLEGNTQYF
TGCGCCAGCCGTAGCACGGATTTACTAGCGGGATTAGAGGGGAATACGCAGTATTTT
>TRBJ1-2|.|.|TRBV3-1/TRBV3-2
CASSWTAATNYGYTF
TGTGCCAGCAGTTGGACAGCTGCGACTAACTATGGCTACACCTTC
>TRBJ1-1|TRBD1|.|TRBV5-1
CASSPGTAIDTEAFF
TGCGCCAGCAGCCCCGGGACAGCGATTGACACTGAAGCTTTCTTT
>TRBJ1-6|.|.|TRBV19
CASSMSRSSYNSPLHF
TGTGCCAGTAGTATGTCCCGGAGCTCCTATAATTCACCCCTCCACTTT
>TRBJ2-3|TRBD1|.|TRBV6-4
CASSQGGTDTQYF
TGTGCCAGCAGCCAGGGGGGCACAGATACGCAGTATTTT
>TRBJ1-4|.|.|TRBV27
CASSSSRGLEKLFF
TGTGCCAGCAGTTCCTCGCGGGGGTTGGAAAAACTGTTTTTT
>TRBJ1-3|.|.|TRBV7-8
CASSLAQGPGNTIYF
TGTGCCAGCAGCTTAGCGCAGGGGCCTGGAAACACCATATATTTT
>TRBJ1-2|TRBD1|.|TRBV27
CASSLYPPDRASYTF
TGTGCCAGCAGTTTATATCCCCCGGACAGGGCGAGCTACACCTTC
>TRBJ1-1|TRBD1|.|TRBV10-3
CAISSTGGGTEAFF
TGTGCCATCAGTTCGACAGGGGGTGGAACTGAAGCTTTCTTT
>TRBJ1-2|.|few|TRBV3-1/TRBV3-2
CASSQGTRGGYGYTF
TGTGCCAGCAGCCAAGGGACCAGGGGCGGCTATGGCTACACCTTC
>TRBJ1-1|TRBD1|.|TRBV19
CASSIEGGVGEAFF
TGTGCCAGTAGTATAGAAGGGGGCGTCGGTGAAGCTTTCTTT
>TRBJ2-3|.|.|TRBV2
CASSEAGVDTQYF
TGTGCCAGCAGTGAAGCGGGAGTAGATACGCAGTATTTT
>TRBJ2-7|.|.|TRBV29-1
CSVIGAGEQYF
TGCAGCGTTATTGGGGCGGGGGAGCAGTACTTC
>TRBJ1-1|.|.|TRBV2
CASSVTGRNTEAFF
TGTGCCAGCAGTGTTACTGGTCGGAACACTGAAGCTTTCTTT
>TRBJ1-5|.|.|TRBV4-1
CASSQDRNQPQHF
TGCGCCAGCAGCCAAGACAGAAATCAGCCCCAGCATTTT
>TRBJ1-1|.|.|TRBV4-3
CASSQVRRRSEAFF
TGCGCCAGCAGCCAAGTGAGGAGACGGTCTGAAGCTTTCTTT
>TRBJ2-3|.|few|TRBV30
CAWTPRQNTQYF
TGTGCCTGGACTCCCCGACAGAATACGCAGTATTTT
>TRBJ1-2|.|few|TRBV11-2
CASSLADYGYTF
TGTGCCAGCAGCCTAGCAGACTATGGCTACACCTTC
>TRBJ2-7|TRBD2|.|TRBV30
CAWSVGGSSYEQYF
TGTGCCTGGAGTGTGGGGGGGTCCTCCTACGAGCAGTACTTC
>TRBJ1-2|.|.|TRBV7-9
CASSRSTEGGYTF
TGTGCCAGCAGCAGATCGACGGAGGGGGGCTACACCTTC
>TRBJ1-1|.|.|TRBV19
CASSIGRGRTEAFF
TGTGCCAGTAGTATCGGGCGGGGGAGAACTGAAGCTTTCTTT
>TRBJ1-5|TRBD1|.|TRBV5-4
CASSLVRTGVYSNQPQHF
TGTGCCAGCAGCTTGGTCCGGACAGGAGTTTATAGCAATCAGCCCCAGCATTTT